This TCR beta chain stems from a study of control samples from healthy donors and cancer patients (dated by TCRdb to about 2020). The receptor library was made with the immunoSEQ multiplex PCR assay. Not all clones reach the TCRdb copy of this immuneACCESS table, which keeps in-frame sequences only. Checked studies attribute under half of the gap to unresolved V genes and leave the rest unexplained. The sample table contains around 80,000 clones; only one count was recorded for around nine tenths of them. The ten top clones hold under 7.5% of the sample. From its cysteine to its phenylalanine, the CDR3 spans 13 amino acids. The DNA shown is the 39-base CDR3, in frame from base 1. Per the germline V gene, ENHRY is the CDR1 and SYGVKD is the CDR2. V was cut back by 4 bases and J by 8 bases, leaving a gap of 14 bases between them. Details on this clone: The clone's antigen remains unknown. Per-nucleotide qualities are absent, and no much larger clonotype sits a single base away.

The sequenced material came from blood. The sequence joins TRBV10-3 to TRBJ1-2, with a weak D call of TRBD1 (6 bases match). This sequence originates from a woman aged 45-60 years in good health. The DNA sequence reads TGTGCCATCAGTGTGATGGGGGCTGAGGGCTACACCTTC. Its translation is CAISVMGAEGYTF.